This is a list of T cell receptor beta chains from one sample in a study of blood T cell repertoires in COVID-19. Assay: immunoSEQ multiplex PCR; the TCRdb copy retains only in-frame clones and omits some. The sample lists approximately 260,000 clones, about 91% occurring once. What was sequenced was PBMCs or T cells enriched from blood (not recorded which). The receptor set was obtained from a middle-aged woman with acute COVID-19. Both conserved end residues are trimmed from each CDR3. A D gene is named only where the DNA matches it firmly.

d_call | j_call | v_call | cdr3_aa
. | TRBJ2-5 | TRBV7-8 | ASSPSPTGVLETQY
TRBD1 | TRBJ1-5 | TRBV14 | ASRPGTGVGNQPQH
. | TRBJ1-2 | TRBV4-2 | ASSQDRAGDGYT
. | TRBJ1-1 | TRBV11-3 | ASSLGRAQPNTEAF
TRBD2 | TRBJ2-1 | TRBV7-9 | ASSLGGSPSYNEQF
. | TRBJ2-5 | TRBV6-5 | ASIRGARETQY
. | TRBJ1-1 | TRBV6-5 | ASSYPGFTEAF
TRBD1 | TRBJ1-3 | TRBV9 | ASSVERAGGLPGNTIY
TRBD1 | TRBJ2-5 | TRBV7-2 | ASSSDRGQWETQY
TRBD1 | TRBJ1-2 | TRBV2 | ASSSQGARVSGFYGYT
. | TRBJ1-4 | TRBV12-3/TRBV12-4 | ASSLQNNEKLF
TRBD1 | TRBJ2-5 | TRBV3-1/TRBV3-2 | ASSQEDRAETQY
. | TRBJ1-5 | TRBV28 | ASIAVGAGNQPQH
. | TRBJ2-1 | TRBV2 | ASHLDTSFEQF
. | TRBJ2-2 | TRBV7-3 | ASSLDGLQYTGELF
TRBD2 | TRBJ2-2 | TRBV27 | ASSWGGGELF
TRBD1 | TRBJ1-1 | TRBV19 | ASKGQSSTEAF
. | TRBJ1-5 | TRBV27 | ASSFNRDQPQH
. | TRBJ2-1 | TRBV5-1 | ASSTRTAGSYNEQF
. | TRBJ2-7 | TRBV11-3 | ASSDWGVYEQY
TRBD1 | TRBJ1-5 | TRBV28 | ASRQRDRLSSSNQPQH
TRBD1 | TRBJ1-2 | TRBV15 | ATSRGPDRGYGYT
. | TRBJ2-5 | TRBV5-3 | ARSFRRGETQY
. | TRBJ1-5 | TRBV11-2 | ASSLDPGNNQPQH
TRBD1 | TRBJ1-1 | TRBV29-1 | SSLQGAHPTEAF
TRBD2 | TRBJ2-1 | TRBV3-1/TRBV3-2 | ASSQVRTSVVSDEQF
TRBD1 | TRBJ2-7 | TRBV9 | ASSVATGGQGGEQY
TRBD2 | TRBJ2-5 | TRBV28 | ASSATSGIKETQY
TRBD2 | TRBJ2-1 | TRBV11-2 | ASSLVGTSGSGPNEQF
. | TRBJ2-3 | TRBV4-3 | ASSQGPESDTQY
TRBD2 | TRBJ2-1 | TRBV10-3 | AISESGTNSYNEQF
TRBD1 | TRBJ2-7 | TRBV24-1 | ATSDPGQGARQY
. | TRBJ1-3 | TRBV28 | ASGSLHDSSGNTIY
. | TRBJ2-4 | TRBV12-5 | ASGLVRGSSNIQY
. | TRBJ1-5 | TRBV28 | ASSRGVGFNQPQH
TRBD2 | TRBJ2-3 | TRBV9 | ASSVAPSGTGGPSTDTQY
TRBD2 | TRBJ2-1 | TRBV4-1 | ASSLAGASYNEQF
. | TRBJ1-1 | TRBV10-1 | ASSETALNTEAF
. | TRBJ1-1 | TRBV2 | ASSGRYTSTEAF
. | TRBJ1-2 | TRBV19 | ASSIVTWQGNYGYT